Listed here are 9 T cell receptor beta chains from one sample, sequenced in a study of T cell repertoires in cytomegalovirus infection. These receptors have no known antigen. TCRdb reprocessed the reads via MiXCR and lists one record per CDR3 protein. This table holds approximately 120,000 distinct CDR3 sequences, around 30% found once. The input for sequencing was CD8+ T cells from cultured PBMCs, taken from culture after CMV antigen stimulation. Every receptor here comes from a human donor in good health (CMV status not recorded). Some clones in this sample may be carry-over from other donors' samples.

This chain links TRBV2 with TRBJ2-3; a possible D gene is TRBD2 (5 bases). V shed 6 bases and J shed 1 base, with 11 bases lying between them. CDR1 is SNHLY, CDR2 FYNNEI, per germline. The CDR3 has 14 amino acids. The CDR3 reads CASRARGRTDTQYF. The DNA of the CDR3 is TGTGCCAGCAGGGCACGGGGTCGCACAGATACGCAGTATTTT.

Remarks on this clonotype: One end of the junction does not line up with germline, which may come from a read error. The chain has TRBV13 and TRBJ2-1; TRBD2 matches at 13 bases. Germline-derived CDR1 and CDR2 are PRHDT and FYEKMQ (reference sequence). CDR3 size: 15 residues. The CDR3 loop reads CTSSRTSGGEDEQFF. CDR3 DNA sequence: TGTACCAGCAGCCGGACTAGCGGGGGTGAGGATGAGCAGTTCTTC.

This clonotype has ten or more counts. The gene calls are TRBV24-1 and TRBJ2-1, with 10 bases fitting TRBD2. Germline assignment: CDR1 KGHDR and CDR2 SFDVKD. CDR3 size: 18 residues. With 4 bases clipped from V and 3 bases from J, the junction kept 11 bases outside the gene matches. CDR3 sequence (DNA): TGTGCCACCAGTGACCCGAGGACAGCGGGGGGGATCTACAATGAGCAGTTCTTC. It is translated as CATSDPRTAGGIYNEQFF.

The V call is TRBV7-9, the J call TRBJ2-2, with TRBD1 identical over 9 bases. The V gene end was trimmed by 5 bases and the J gene end by 0 bases; junction bases not matched to a gene: 7. The CDR3 runs 17 residues. Germline V gene lookup returns CDR1 SEHNR and CDR2 FQNEAQ (reference sequence). CDR3 loop: CASSQPRQGANTGELFF. CDR3 DNA sequence: TGTGCCAGCAGCCAGCCCAGACAGGGGGCGAACACCGGGGAGCTGTTTTTT.

This clonotype was detected only a few times. V is TRBV13 and J is TRBJ1-3, with no clear D. Trimming took 1 base from V and 0 from J, leaving 7 bases between them. The CDR3 extends over 15 amino acids. Germline CDR1 PRHDT, CDR2 FYEKMQ (reference sequence). Here the CDR3 DNA reads TGTGCCAGCAGCTTAGATTTTATCTCTGGAAACACCATATATTTT. Translation: CASSLDFISGNTIYF.

V and J are TRBV27 and TRBJ2-3, with D uncertain. Germline V gene sequence: CDR1 MNHEY, CDR2 SMNVEV (reference sequence). Between the trimmed V and J ends, which lost 6 bases and 4 bases, there was a span of 14 bases. The CDR3 has 14 amino acids. The CDR3 DNA follows: TGTGCCAGCAGCACGGGCCTAAGCCCAGATACGCAGTATTTT. Residues: CASSTGLSPDTQYF.

The chain employs TRBV9 and TRBJ2-7; TRBD1 is a possible D gene (5 bases). V lost 4 bases, J lost 3 bases, and 11 bases lay in between. This CDR3 is 13 amino acids long. Looked up from germline, CDR1 is SGDLS and CDR2 is YYNGEE. The CDR3 spells CASSKGVFYEQYF. CDR3 sequence (DNA): TGTGCCAGCAGCAAAGGGGTGTTCTACGAGCAGTACTTC.

The V call is TRBV20-1, the J call TRBJ2-2; TRBD2 agrees at 7 bases. The CDR3 loop spans 15 amino acids. From germline, CDR1 is DFQATT and CDR2 SNEGSKA (reference sequence). V dropped 0 bases and J dropped 8; count of bases not matched to a gene: 9. Written as DNA, the CDR3 is TGCAGTGCTAGAGATCCGGCCAGCGGGGTGGGGGAGCTGTTTTTT. Its translation is CSARDPASGVGELFF.

V and J are TRBV7-4 and TRBJ1-2; 7 bases align to TRBD1. V trimming: 5 bases; J trimming: 6 bases; junction bases outside the gene matches: 9. CDR3 length: 14 residues. The V gene's germline CDR1 is SGHVT and CDR2 SQSDAQ. CDR3 residues: CASSRTGDLDGYTF. The CDR3 bases are TGTGCCAGCAGCAGAACAGGGGACCTGGATGGCTACACCTTC. Full variable domain (rest looked up from reference TRBV7-4 and TRBJ1-2): GAGVSQSPRYKVAKRGRDVALRCDSISGHVTLYWYRQTLGQGSEVLTYSQSDAQRDKSGRPSGRFSAERPERSVSTLKIQRTEQGDSAVYLCASSRTGDLDGYTFGSGTRLTVV.